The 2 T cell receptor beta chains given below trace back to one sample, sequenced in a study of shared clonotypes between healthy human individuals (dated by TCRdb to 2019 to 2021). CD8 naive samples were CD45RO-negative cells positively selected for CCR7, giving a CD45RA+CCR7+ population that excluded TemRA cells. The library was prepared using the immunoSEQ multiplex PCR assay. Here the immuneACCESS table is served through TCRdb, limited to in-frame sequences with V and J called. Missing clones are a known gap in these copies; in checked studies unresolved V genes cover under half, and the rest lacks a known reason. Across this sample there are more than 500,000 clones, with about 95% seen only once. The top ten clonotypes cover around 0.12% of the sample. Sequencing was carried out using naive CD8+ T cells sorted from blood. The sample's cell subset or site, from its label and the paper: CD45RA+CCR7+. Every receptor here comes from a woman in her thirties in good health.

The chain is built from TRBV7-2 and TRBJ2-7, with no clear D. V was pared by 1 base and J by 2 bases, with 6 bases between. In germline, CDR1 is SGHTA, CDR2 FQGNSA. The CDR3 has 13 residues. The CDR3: CASSLGGTYEQYF. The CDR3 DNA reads TGTGCCAGCAGCTTAGGCGGAACCTACGAGCAGTACTTC.

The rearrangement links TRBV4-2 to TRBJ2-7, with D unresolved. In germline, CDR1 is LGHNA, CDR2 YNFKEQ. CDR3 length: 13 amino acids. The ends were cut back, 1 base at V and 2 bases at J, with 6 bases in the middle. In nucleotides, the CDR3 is TGTGCCAGCAGCCAAGGAAAGACCTACGAGCAGTACTTC. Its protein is CASSQGKTYEQYF.